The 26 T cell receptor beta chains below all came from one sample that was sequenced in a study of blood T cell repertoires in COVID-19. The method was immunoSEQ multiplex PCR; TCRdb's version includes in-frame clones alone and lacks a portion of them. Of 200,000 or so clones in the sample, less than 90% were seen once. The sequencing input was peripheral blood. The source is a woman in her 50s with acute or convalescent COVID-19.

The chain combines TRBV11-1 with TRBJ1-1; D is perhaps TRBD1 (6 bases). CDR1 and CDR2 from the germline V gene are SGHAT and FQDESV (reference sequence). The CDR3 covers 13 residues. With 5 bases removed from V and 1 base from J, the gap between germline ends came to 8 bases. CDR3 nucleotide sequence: TGTGCCAGCAGCAGGACAGAGAACACTGAAGCTTTCTTT. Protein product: CASSRTENTEAFF.

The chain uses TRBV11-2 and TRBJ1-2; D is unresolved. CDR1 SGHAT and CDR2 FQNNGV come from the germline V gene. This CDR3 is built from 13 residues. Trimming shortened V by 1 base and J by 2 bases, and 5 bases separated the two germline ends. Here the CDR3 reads CASSLGSNYGYTF. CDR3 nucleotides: TGTGCCAGCAGCTTAGGAAGCAACTATGGCTACACCTTC. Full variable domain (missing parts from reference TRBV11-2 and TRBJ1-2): EAGVAQSPRYKIIEKRQSVAFWCNPISGHATLYWYQQILGQGPKLLIQFQNNGVVDDSQLPKDRFSAERLKGVDSTLKIQPAKLEDSAVYLCASSLGSNYGYTFGSGTRLTVV.

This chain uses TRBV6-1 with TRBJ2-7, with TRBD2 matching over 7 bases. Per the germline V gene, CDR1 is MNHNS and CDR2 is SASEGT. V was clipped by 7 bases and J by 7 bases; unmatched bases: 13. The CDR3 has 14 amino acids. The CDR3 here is CASTPLGGEGEQYF. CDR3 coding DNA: TGTGCCAGCACCCCTCTCGGCGGGGAGGGGGAGCAGTACTTC.

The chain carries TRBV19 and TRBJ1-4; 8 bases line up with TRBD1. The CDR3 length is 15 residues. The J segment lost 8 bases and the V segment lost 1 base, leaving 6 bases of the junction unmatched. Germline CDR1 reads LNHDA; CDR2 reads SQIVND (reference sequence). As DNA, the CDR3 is TGTGCCAGTAGTATAGTCGGGCAGGGGGCCGAAAAACTGTTTTTT. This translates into CASSIVGQGAEKLFF. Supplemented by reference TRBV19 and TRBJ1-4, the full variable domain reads DGGITQSPKYLFRKEGQNVTLSCEQNLNHDAMYWYRQDPGQGLRLIYYSQIVNDFQKGDIAEGYSVSREKKESFPLTVTSAQKNPTAFYLCASSIVGQGAEKLFFGSGTQLSVL.

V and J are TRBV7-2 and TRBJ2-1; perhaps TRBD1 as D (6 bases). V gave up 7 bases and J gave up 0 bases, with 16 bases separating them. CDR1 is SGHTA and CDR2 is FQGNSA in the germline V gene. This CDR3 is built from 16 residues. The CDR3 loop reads CASIKAGTNSYNEQFF. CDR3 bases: TGTGCCAGCATTAAAGCCGGGACAAACTCCTACAATGAGCAGTTCTTC.

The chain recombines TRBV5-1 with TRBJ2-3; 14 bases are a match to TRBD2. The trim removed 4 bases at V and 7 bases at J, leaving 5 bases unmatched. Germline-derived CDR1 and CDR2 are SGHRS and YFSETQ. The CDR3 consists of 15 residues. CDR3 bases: TGCGCCAGCAGCATGACTAGCGGGGGGGCATATACGCAGTATTTT. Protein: CASSMTSGGAYTQYF.

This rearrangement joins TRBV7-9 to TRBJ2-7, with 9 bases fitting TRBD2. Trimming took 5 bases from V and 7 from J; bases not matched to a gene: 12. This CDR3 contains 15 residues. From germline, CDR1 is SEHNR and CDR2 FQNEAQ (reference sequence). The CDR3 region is CASSPPGGLAEEQYF. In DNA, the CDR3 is TGTGCCAGCAGCCCGCCGGGGGGACTAGCAGAGGAGCAGTACTTC.

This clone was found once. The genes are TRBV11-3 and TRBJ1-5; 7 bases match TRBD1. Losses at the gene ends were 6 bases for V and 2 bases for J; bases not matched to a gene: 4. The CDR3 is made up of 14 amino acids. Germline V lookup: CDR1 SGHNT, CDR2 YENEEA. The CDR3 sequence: CASSQGGGNQPQHF. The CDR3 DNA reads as TGTGCCAGCAGTCAAGGGGGCGGCAATCAGCCCCAGCATTTT.

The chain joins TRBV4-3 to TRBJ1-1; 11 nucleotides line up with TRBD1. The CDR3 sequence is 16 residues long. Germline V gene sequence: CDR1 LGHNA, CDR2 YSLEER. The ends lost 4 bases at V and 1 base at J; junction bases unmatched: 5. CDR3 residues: CASSPGQGVENTEAFF. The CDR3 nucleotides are TGCGCCAGCAGCCCGGGACAGGGGGTTGAGAACACTGAAGCTTTCTTT.

CDR3 loop: CASSFLPSGSTDTQYF. DNA for the CDR3: TGTGCCAGCAGCTTCCTGCCTAGCGGAAGCACAGATACGCAGTATTTT. This chain connects TRBV7-9 to TRBJ2-3; 7 bases fit TRBD2. This CDR3 region has 16 residues. The germline V gene has CDR1 SEHNR and CDR2 FQNEAQ (reference sequence). The V and J ends lost 3 bases and 0 bases, in that order; junction bases with no gene match: 6.

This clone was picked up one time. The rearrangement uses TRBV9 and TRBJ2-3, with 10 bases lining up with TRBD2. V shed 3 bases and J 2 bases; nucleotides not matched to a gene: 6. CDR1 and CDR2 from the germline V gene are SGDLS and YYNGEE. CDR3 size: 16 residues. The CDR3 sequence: CASSEGLADDTDTQYF. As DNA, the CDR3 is TGTGCCAGCAGCGAAGGACTAGCGGATGACACAGATACGCAGTATTTT.

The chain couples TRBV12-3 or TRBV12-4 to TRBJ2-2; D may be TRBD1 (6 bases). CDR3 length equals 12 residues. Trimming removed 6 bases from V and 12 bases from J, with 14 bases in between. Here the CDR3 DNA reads TGTGCCAGCAGCCCAGGGGAGTTGAAGCTGTTTTTT. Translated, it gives CASSPGELKLFF.

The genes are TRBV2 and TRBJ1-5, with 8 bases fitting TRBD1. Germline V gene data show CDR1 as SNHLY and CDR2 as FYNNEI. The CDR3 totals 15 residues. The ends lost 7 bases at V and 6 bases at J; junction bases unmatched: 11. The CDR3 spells CASMRGLDRAQPQHF. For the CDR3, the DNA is TGTGCCAGCATGAGGGGTCTGGACAGGGCTCAGCCCCAGCATTTT.

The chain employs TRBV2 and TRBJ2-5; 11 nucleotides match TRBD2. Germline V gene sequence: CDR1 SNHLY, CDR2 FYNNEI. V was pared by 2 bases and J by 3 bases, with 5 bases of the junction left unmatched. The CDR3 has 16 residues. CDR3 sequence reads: CASSEILAGGKETQYF. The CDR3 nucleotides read TGTGCCAGCAGTGAAATCCTAGCGGGGGGCAAAGAGACCCAGTACTTC. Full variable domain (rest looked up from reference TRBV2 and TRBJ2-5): EPEVTQTPSHQVTQMGQEVILRCVPISNHLYFYWYRQILGQKVEFLVSFYNNEISEKSEIFDDQFSVERPDGSNFTLKIRSTKLEDSAMYFCASSEILAGGKETQYFGPGTRLLVL.

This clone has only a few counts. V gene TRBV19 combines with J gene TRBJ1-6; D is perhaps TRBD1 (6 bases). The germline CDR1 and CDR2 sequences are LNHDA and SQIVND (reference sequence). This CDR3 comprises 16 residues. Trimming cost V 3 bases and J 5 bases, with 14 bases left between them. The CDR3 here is CASSIGRGSNNSPLHF. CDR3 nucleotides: TGTGCCAGTAGTATTGGCAGGGGAAGCAATAATTCACCCCTCCACTTT. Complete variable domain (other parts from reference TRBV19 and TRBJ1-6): DGGITQSPKYLFRKEGQNVTLSCEQNLNHDAMYWYRQDPGQGLRLIYYSQIVNDFQKGDIAEGYSVSREKKESFPLTVTSAQKNPTAFYLCASSIGRGSNNSPLHFGNGTRLTVT.

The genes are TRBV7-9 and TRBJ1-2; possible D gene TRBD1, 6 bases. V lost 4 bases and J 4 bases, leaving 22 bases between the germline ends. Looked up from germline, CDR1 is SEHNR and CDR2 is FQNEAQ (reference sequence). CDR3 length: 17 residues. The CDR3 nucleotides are TGTGCCAGCAGCTCCAAGGGCGCATCAGGGGAACTCTATGGCTACACCTTC. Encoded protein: CASSSKGASGELYGYTF.

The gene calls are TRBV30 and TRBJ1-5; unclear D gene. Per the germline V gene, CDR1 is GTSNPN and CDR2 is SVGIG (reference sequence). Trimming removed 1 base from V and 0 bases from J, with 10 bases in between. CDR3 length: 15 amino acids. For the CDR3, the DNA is TGTGCCTGGAGTGAGGGAGCATTTAGCAATCAGCCCCAGCATTTT. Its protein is CAWSEGAFSNQPQHF.

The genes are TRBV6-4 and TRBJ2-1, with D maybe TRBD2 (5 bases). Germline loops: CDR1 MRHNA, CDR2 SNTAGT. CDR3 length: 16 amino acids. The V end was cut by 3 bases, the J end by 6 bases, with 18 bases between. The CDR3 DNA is TGTGCCAGCAGTGATCACAGCGGACCCCCCGGCAATGAGCAGTTCTTC. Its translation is CASSDHSGPPGNEQFF.

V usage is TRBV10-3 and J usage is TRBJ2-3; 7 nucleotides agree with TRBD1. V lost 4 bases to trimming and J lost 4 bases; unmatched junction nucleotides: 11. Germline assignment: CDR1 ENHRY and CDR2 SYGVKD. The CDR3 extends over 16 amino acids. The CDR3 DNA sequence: TGTGCCATCAGTGGCCCCGAGGGGGCATCCCCAGATACGCAGTATTTT. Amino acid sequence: CAISGPEGASPDTQYF.

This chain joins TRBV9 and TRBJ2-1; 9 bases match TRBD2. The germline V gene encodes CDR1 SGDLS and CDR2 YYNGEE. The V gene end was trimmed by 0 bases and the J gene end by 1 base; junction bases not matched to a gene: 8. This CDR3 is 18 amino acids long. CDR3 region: CASSVALAGRSSYNEQFF. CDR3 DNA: TGTGCCAGCAGCGTAGCCCTAGCGGGAAGAAGTTCCTACAATGAGCAGTTCTTC.

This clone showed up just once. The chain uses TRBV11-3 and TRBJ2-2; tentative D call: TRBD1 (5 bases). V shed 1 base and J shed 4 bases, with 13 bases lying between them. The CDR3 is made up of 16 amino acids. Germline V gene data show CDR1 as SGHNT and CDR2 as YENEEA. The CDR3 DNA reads TGTGCCAGCAGCTTAGTATCAGGGAAGCGCACCGGGGAGCTGTTTTTT. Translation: CASSLVSGKRTGELFF. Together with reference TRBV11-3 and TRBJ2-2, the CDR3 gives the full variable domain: EAGVVQSPRYKIIEKKQPVAFWCNPISGHNTLYWYLQNLGQGPELLIRYENEEAVDDSQLPKDRFSAERLKGVDSTLKIQPAELGDSAVYLCASSLVSGKRTGELFFGEGSRLTVL.

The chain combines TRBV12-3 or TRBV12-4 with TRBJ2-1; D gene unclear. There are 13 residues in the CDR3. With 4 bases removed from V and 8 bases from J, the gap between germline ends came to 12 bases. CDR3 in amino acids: CASSYEVGDEQFF. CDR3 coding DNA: TGTGCCAGCAGTTACGAGGTTGGAGATGAGCAGTTCTTC.

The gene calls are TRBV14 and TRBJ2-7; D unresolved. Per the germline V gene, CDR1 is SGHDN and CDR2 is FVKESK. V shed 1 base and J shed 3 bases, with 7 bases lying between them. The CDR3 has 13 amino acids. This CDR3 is CASSQGPRYEQYF. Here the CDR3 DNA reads TGTGCCAGCAGCCAAGGTCCCCGCTACGAGCAGTACTTC.

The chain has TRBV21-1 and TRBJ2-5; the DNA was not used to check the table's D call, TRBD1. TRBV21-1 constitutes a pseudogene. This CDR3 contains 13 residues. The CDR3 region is CASSTRFRETQYF. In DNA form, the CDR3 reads TGTGCCAGCAGCACCAGGTTCCGAGAGACCCAGTACTTC.

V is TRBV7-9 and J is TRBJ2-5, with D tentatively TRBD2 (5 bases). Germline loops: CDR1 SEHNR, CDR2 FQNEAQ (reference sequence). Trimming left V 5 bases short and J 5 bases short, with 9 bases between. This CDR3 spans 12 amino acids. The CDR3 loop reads CASSRGFETQYF. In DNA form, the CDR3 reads TGTGCCAGCAGCCGGGGTTTTGAGACCCAGTACTTC.

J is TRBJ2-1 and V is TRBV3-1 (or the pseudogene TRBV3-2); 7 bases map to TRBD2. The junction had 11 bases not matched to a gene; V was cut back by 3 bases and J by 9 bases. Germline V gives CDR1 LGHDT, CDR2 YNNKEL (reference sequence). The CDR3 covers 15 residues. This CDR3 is CASSQGGQNWGEQFF. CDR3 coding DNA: TGTGCCAGCAGCCAGGGAGGGCAAAACTGGGGTGAGCAGTTCTTC.